This T cell receptor beta chain was sequenced in a study of blood T cells in healthy people across ages. A J-beta primer mix and a sample-barcoded 5' primer were used in a second PCR of about 7 to 12 cycles. TCRdb re-called the 5' RACE reads through MiXCR, storing one row per CDR3 protein. The data contain fewer than 1.5 million distinct CDR3 sequences, approximately 42% of them singletons. Trimming shortened V by 6 bases and J by 3 bases, and 14 bases separated the two germline ends. CDR3 length: 14 amino acids. Sequencing was done on a sample of blood. The chain employs TRBV12-3 or TRBV12-4 and TRBJ1-1; D is ambiguous. The source of this sequence is a woman aged 18 to 35 in good health. CDR3 region: CASSLGPADTEAFF. The CDR3 DNA reads as TGTGCCAGCAGCCTGGGCCCGGCGGACACTGAAGCTTTCTTT.